This TCR beta chain was profiled in a study of response to subunit inactivated influenza vaccine (dated by TCRdb to the late 2010s). Regarding the complete study: To follow how T cells responded to a trivalent subunit inactivated influenza vaccine, the researchers relied on deep quantitative profiling of the T cell receptor repertoire.

The paper as a whole reports these results and caveats: The authors proposed that each seasonal influenza vaccination may bring in only a limited number of new T cells.

Libraries came from RT-PCR. Sequencing relied on an Illumina HiSeq 2500. In TCRdb, the public reads were trimmed at Q25 with fastp and aligned with MiXCR, with productive beta chains retained. Identical CDR3 proteins give one entry, which carries the most common genes and DNA. Across this sample there are about 520,000 distinct CDR3 sequences, with about 25% seen only once. Over 1.5% of the sample goes to the ten largest clones. Including cysteine and phenylalanine, the CDR3 has 13 amino acids. The CDR3 DNA has 39 bases and is translated from base 1. V is cut back by 6 bases and J by 6 bases, with 4 bases in the junction unmatched. This clonotype was counted a few times. Its antigen remains undetermined. No base-level quality is on record; no much larger clone is a single base apart.

The sequence was collected from a man aged 45-65 years who received an inactivated influenza vaccine. Donor details come from another sample of the same person, matched by shared clones. The source material was CD4+ T cells sorted from PBMCs, sampled 5 to 6 days after vaccination. Here the chain combines TRBV12-3 or TRBV12-4 and TRBJ1-5, and 8 bases in between align with TRBD1. The DNA is TGTGCCAGCAGACTCGACAGGGGTCAGCCCCAGCATTTT. The encoded protein is CASRLDRGQPQHF.